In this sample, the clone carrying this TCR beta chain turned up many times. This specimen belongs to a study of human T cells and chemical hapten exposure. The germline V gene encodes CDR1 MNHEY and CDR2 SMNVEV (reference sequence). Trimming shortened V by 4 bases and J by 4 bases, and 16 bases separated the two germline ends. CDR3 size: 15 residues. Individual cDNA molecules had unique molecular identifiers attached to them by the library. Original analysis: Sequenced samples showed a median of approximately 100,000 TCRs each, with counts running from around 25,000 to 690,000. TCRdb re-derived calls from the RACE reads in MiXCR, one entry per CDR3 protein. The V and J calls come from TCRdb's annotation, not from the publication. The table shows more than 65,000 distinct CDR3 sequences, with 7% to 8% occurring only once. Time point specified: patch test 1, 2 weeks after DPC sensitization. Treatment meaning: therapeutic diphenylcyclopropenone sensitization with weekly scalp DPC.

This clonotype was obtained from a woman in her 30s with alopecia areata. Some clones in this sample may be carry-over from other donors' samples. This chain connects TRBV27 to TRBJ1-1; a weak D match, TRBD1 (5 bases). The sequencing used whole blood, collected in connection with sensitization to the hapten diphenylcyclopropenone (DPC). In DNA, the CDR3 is TGTGCCAGCAGTTCGGAATTCCGGGGGGGCACTGAAGCTTTCTTT. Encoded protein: CASSSEFRGGTEAFF.